This passage covers 17 T cell receptor beta chains from one sample sequenced in a study of blood T cell repertoires in COVID-19. Profiled with immunoSEQ multiplex PCR; TCRdb holds only in-frame clones, not every one. Altogether around 100,000 clones are present, more than 75% being singletons, with the ten largest covering roughly 6.8%. Source material: peripheral blood. The receptors come from a human donor with acute or convalescent COVID-19. The donor label of this sample is uncertain.

This chain uses TRBV30 with TRBJ1-1; D gene unclear. Germline CDR1 reads GTSNPN; CDR2 reads SVGIG (reference sequence). The CDR3 covers 13 residues. V dropped 4 bases and J dropped 3 bases, with 12 bases sitting between them. CDR3 coding DNA: TGTGCCTGGAACCCCGGTGCATACACTGAAGCTTTCTTT. Protein product: CAWNPGAYTEAFF. The entire variable domain, with the rest obtained from reference TRBV30 and TRBJ1-1, is as follows: SQTIHQWPATLVQPVGSPLSLECTVEGTSNPNLYWYRQAAGRGLQLLFYSVGIGQISSEVPQNLSASRPQDRQFILSSKKLLLSDSGFYLCAWNPGAYTEAFFGQGTRLTVV.

The chain carries TRBV4-3 and TRBJ1-2; 11 bases are a match to TRBD1. V was clipped by 0 bases and J by 7 bases; unmatched bases: 7. This CDR3 region has 16 residues. Germline CDR1 LGHNA, CDR2 YSLEER. The CDR3, as DNA: TGCGCCAGCAGCCAAGACCCGGGACAGGGGGAAGTTGGCTACACCTTC. The encoded protein is CASSQDPGQGEVGYTF.

This clone was found once. The V gene is TRBV30, the J gene TRBJ1-1; D unresolved. The CDR3 contains 13 residues. V was shortened by 4 bases and J by 3 bases, with 12 bases between the two germline ends. CDR1 and CDR2 (germline): GTSNPN, SVGIG (reference sequence). The DNA of the CDR3 is TGTGCCTGGATACCTCCACTTCACACTGAAGCTTTCTTT. Translating gives CAWIPPLHTEAFF.

CDR3 sequence (DNA): TGTGCCAGCAGTTTGGGTAGGGGAAAGGGGAACACTGAAGCTTTCTTT. Its protein product is CASSLGRGKGNTEAFF. The V call is TRBV28, the J call TRBJ1-1; maybe TRBD1 (5 bases). V lost 3 bases to trimming and J lost 1 base, with 15 bases between them. CDR1 is MDHEN, CDR2 SYDVKM, per germline. This CDR3 region has 16 residues.

This chain uses TRBV18 with TRBJ2-7, with 8 bases that match TRBD1. Germline V gene lookup returns CDR1 KGHSH and CDR2 LQKENI. The V segment lost 2 bases and the J segment 2 bases; nucleotides outside the gene matches: 8. The CDR3 spans 16 residues. The CDR3 is CASSPKGTGGAYEQYF. In DNA form, the CDR3 reads TGTGCCAGCTCACCAAAAGGAACAGGGGGAGCCTACGAGCAGTACTTC.

The CDR3 bases are TGTGCCAGCAGCCCAGGTTCGGTGGGCTATGGCTACACCTTC. It encodes CASSPGSVGYGYTF. The chain has TRBV7-9 and TRBJ1-2; no definite D call. Germline CDR1 is SEHNR and CDR2 is FQNEAQ (reference sequence). The germline V and J ends were trimmed by 5 bases and 4 bases, with 14 bases remaining between them. This CDR3 contains 14 residues.

The chain is built from TRBV4-1 and TRBJ1-2; D is ambiguous. The CDR3 consists of 13 residues. Per the germline V gene, CDR1 is MGHRA and CDR2 is YSYEKL. V dropped 2 bases and J dropped 3 bases, with 7 bases sitting between them. The CDR3 DNA sequence: TGCGCCAGCAGCCAACTTCAGTACTATGGCTACACCTTC. It specifies CASSQLQYYGYTF.

The chain employs TRBV6-5 and TRBJ2-2, with a tentative D call TRBD2 (6 bases). The CDR3 sequence is 15 residues long. V dropped 6 bases and J dropped 0 bases, with 11 bases sitting between them. Germline V gene data show CDR1 as MNHEY and CDR2 as SVGAGI. This chain's CDR3 is CASRSGLSNTGELFF. The CDR3 nucleotides read TGTGCCAGCAGATCGGGACTCTCGAACACCGGGGAGCTGTTTTTT.

The chain combines TRBV9 with TRBJ1-1; D is possibly TRBD1 (5 bases). V shed 4 bases and J shed 4 bases, with 14 bases lying between them. CDR1 and CDR2 from the germline V gene are SGDLS and YYNGEE. The CDR3 consists of 14 residues. This CDR3 is CASSLRDGVTEAFF. In DNA, the CDR3 is TGTGCCAGCAGCCTCAGGGATGGTGTCACTGAAGCTTTCTTT.

The V gene is TRBV18, the J gene TRBJ2-5, with D maybe TRBD1 (6 bases). Germline V gene data show CDR1 as KGHSH and CDR2 as LQKENI. V was pared by 0 bases and J by 7 bases, with 12 bases between. This CDR3 has 14 amino acids. CDR3 DNA sequence: TGTGCCAGCTCACCACCCGACAGGTCCAGGACCCAGTACTTC. It encodes CASSPPDRSRTQYF. Full variable domain (outside the CDR3, taken from reference TRBV18 and TRBJ2-5): NAGVMQNPRHLVRRRGQEARLRCSPMKGHSHVYWYRQLPEEGLKFMVYLQKENIIDESGMPKERFSAEFPKEGPSILRIQQVVRGDSAAYFCASSPPDRSRTQYFGPGTRLLVL.

V gene TRBV7-8 combines with J gene TRBJ1-5; 7 nucleotides match TRBD1. The CDR3 covers 15 residues. The germline V gene has CDR1 SGHVS and CDR2 FQNEAQ. The V gene end was trimmed by 1 base and the J gene end by 7 bases; junction bases not matched to a gene: 7. The CDR3 loop reads CASSLGQGTKQPQHF. In DNA form, the CDR3 reads TGTGCCAGCAGCTTAGGACAGGGAACTAAGCAGCCCCAGCATTTT.

The sample holds a few counts of this clone. The V and J genes are TRBV10-3 and TRBJ2-5; 7 bases are a match to TRBD1. The CDR3 is made up of 12 amino acids. The germline gives CDR1 ENHRY, CDR2 SYGVKD. V lost 7 bases and J lost 5; bases outside the gene matches: 4. CDR3: CAIKGDSETQYF. DNA for the CDR3: TGTGCCATCAAGGGGGACAGTGAGACCCAGTACTTC.

This chain links TRBV6-5 with TRBJ1-2; 9 bases are a match to TRBD1. Germline V gives CDR1 MNHEY, CDR2 SVGAGI. The CDR3 covers 14 residues. V gave up 5 bases and J gave up 7 bases; unmatched junction bases: 8. The CDR3 spells CASSILGTGSGYTF. In nucleotides, the CDR3 is TGTGCCAGCAGTATACTCGGGACAGGGAGTGGCTACACCTTC.

The chain employs TRBV6-5 and TRBJ1-5; 7 bases line up with TRBD1. With V trimmed by 6 bases and J by 3 bases, 5 bases remained unmatched. The CDR3 has 14 amino acids. Germline lookup yields CDR1 MNHEY and CDR2 SVGAGI. CDR3: CASSRGQTNQPQHF. CDR3 nucleotides: TGTGCCAGCAGCCGGGGACAGACCAATCAGCCCCAGCATTTT.

This chain's CDR3 is CASSHGDFETQYF. The CDR3, as DNA: TGTGCCAGCAGTCACGGGGACTTTGAGACCCAGTACTTC. This chain links TRBV6-2 or TRBV6-3 with TRBJ2-5, with D possibly being TRBD2 (6 bases). Trimming took 5 bases from V and 5 from J, leaving 12 bases between them. Germline CDR1 is MNHEY and CDR2 is SVGEGT. The CDR3 sequence is 13 residues long.

The chain uses TRBV27 and TRBJ2-4, with D perhaps matching TRBD1 (6 bases). V lost 3 bases and J lost 5, with 11 bases in between. The CDR3 has 14 amino acids. Germline lookup yields CDR1 MNHEY and CDR2 SMNVEV (reference sequence). The CDR3 sequence is CASSFGRGENIQYF. In DNA form, the CDR3 reads TGTGCCAGCAGTTTTGGCAGGGGTGAAAACATTCAGTACTTC.

The chain employs TRBV2 and TRBJ2-2, with a tentative D call TRBD1 (5 bases). The CDR3 has 13 amino acids. CDR1 and CDR2 from the germline V gene are SNHLY and FYNNEI. V lost 6 bases and J lost 3, with 8 bases in between. CDR3 residues: CASRQADTGELFF. CDR3 nucleotides: TGTGCCAGCAGACAGGCCGACACCGGGGAGCTGTTTTTT.